This T cell receptor (beta chain) comes out of a study of CD8+CD57+ T cells in acquired aplastic anemia. At the level of the study: Sorted CD4+ plus CD8+ cells gave DNA averaging around 3 ug.

This clonotype was counted between two and nine times. Its cognate antigen is unknown. V was trimmed by 4 bases and J by 0 bases, leaving 21 bases between them. Germline CDR1 MGHDK, CDR2 SYGVNS. The CDR3 is 18 residues long. Study conclusions and caveats: Simpson's diversity of CD8+ cells was not significantly different in patients compared with controls. Patients shared 25 to 35 CD8+ CDR3 sequences with controls.

Using genomic DNA as the template, TCR beta VDJ and CDR3 profiling was carried out. In TCRdb, the reads were re-called with MiXCR into one record per CDR3 protein. Of 150,000 to 200,000 distinct CDR3 sequences in the sample, over 60% are singletons; the top ten hold 46%. This clonotype was obtained from a human donor with severe aplastic anemia or a healthy control (not recorded which). The specimen was sorted CD4+, CD8+, or CD8+CD57+ T cells (not recorded which) from PBMCs. The chain is built from TRBV25-1 and TRBJ1-2, with D tentatively TRBD1 (6 bases). The CDR3 nucleotides are TGTGCCAGCAGTGGTCGTCCCGGGGGGCGCAAGGCTAACTATGGCTACACCTTC. Translation: CASSGRPGGRKANYGYTF.